This TCR beta chain was sequenced during a study of shared clonotypes between healthy human individuals. General study results and limits: Among several donors, roughly 5.4% of naive CD4 clonotypes were found in common. Naive subsets tended to show greater estimated richness than memory subsets.

Every one of the donors was a Caucasian adult that lived in Nashville, Tennessee. Libraries were prepared by immunoSEQ multiplex PCR; TCRdb keeps only in-frame clonotypes and omits some of them. The data contain about 380,000 clones, approximately 96% of them singletons. This clone was seen once. Its antigen remains unidentified. This TCR was sampled from a man in his thirties or forties in good health. What was sequenced was memory CD8+ T cells sorted from blood. Subset given: CD45RO+ cells pooled with CCR7-negative TemRA cells.

Here the CDR3 DNA reads TGTGCCAGCAGCTTGTTGGGGCACAATGAGCAGTTCTTC. Amino acids: CASSLLGHNEQFF. This rearrangement joins TRBV5-6 to TRBJ2-1, with a tentative D call TRBD1 (5 bases). V lost 1 base, J lost 5 bases, and 7 bases lay in between. The CDR3 totals 13 residues. Germline CDR1 and CDR2: SGHDT and YYEEEE.